The entry below describes one T cell receptor (beta chain). What this receptor recognizes is not known. No clone much larger than this one lies a single base away; base qualities are absent. High-throughput TCR beta sequencing profiled peripheral blood CD8+ and CD4+ T cells from healthy donors, Susac syndrome patients and multiple sclerosis patients. The healthy donors served as controls matched for age and sex. CD8+ TEMRA cells were enriched by FACS, while bulk CD8+ and CD4+ T cells were purified by magnetic negative isolation. Blood was drawn into EDTA tubes, processed within 24 hours, and PBMCs were isolated by density gradient centrifugation. PBMCs intended for TCR sequencing were cryopreserved in liquid nitrogen and thawed later in a water bath at 37 degrees C. The sorted or isolated CD4+, CD8+ and CD8+ TEMRA cells had a purity of 90% or higher. RNA was extracted using the RNeasy kit, and roughly 0.5 to 1 ug of the RNA was reverse transcribed with random hexamers. The immunoSEQ multiplex PCR assay, covering 54 Vbeta and 13 Jbeta segments, was used to amplify TCR beta CDR3 regions. PCR amplification bias was corrected using a synthetic template baseline for primer optimization and computational correction. In the source study's methods: Reads were annotated to V, D and J genes per IMGT and analyzed with immunoSEQ Analyzer, keeping only productive sequences. To calculate clonality, Shannon entropy was normalized by log2 of the number of productive unique sequences and then subtracted from one. For each patient and control, public and private clones were evaluated among the 100 most prevalent clones. Susac-specific clones were defined as absent from healthy and MS cohorts, around 980 published viral clones and other ImmuneACCESS disease sequences. In-frame beta chains were kept once TCRdb had trimmed the public reads at Q25 with fastp and called clones with MiXCR. Identical CDR3 protein sequences are pooled into one entry, listed with their most common genes and DNA. The V and J calls and clone size are TCRdb's, not the authors'. This sample holds some 100,000 distinct CDR3 sequences; under 95% were observed only once. The ten largest clones add up to roughly 0.12% of the sample.

This record belongs to a study of CD8 T cells in Susac syndrome (dated by TCRdb to the late 2010s). In terms of the full investigation: Whether CD8+ T cell activation and differentiation in Susac syndrome was antigen driven was tested using repertoire sequencing. The study compared CD8+ T cell repertoire clonality among 12 healthy donors, about 14 Susac syndrome patients and roughly 15 multiple sclerosis patients. Results the study describes overall, beyond this receptor: The study acknowledged that relatively few individuals were included in the TCR sequencing and HLA analysis.

The CDR3 sequence holds 14 residues, the cysteine and phenylalanine included. The kept DNA is CDR3 alone, 42 bases in frame from the first base. After removal of 5 bases from V and 1 base from J, the junction retains 2 bases not matched to a gene. According to the germline V gene, CDR1 reads SGHTA and CDR2 reads FQGNSA. Sample: CD8+ T cells from PBMCs. The V gene is TRBV7-2 and the J gene is TRBJ2-3; the junction holds 8 bases that match TRBD2. This receptor was identified in a human donor in good health. The CDR3 protein is CASSTSGGTDTQYF. In nucleotides, the sequence is TGTGCCAGCAGCACTAGCGGAGGCACAGATACGCAGTATTTT.